One sample yielded the 18 T cell receptor beta chains listed below, sequenced in a study of shared clonotypes between healthy human individuals. Here immunoSEQ multiplex PCR was the method, and the copy in TCRdb shows in-frame clones only, minus some. The sample carries about 2 million clones, roughly 95% recorded once. Naive CD8 cells lacked CD45RO and underwent positive selection for CCR7, leaving out terminally differentiated effector memory CD45RA+ cells. Sequenced sample: naive CD8+ T cells sorted from blood. These receptors originate from a man between 18 and 29 years old in good health.

V usage is TRBV9 and J usage is TRBJ2-3; 8 bases agree with TRBD2. V lost 3 bases and J lost 0; bases outside the gene matches: 15. Germline V gene data show CDR1 as SGDLS and CDR2 as YYNGEE. There are 19 residues in the CDR3. The CDR3, as DNA: TGTGCCAGCAGCGGAGAAGGTAGCGGGATGGGGTTTAGCACAGATACGCAGTATTTT. Protein: CASSGEGSGMGFSTDTQYF. The whole variable domain, filled in from reference TRBV9 and TRBJ2-3, reads DSGVTQTPKHLITATGQRVTLRCSPRSGDLSVYWYQQSLDQGLQFLIQYYNGEERAKGNILERFSAQQFPDLHSELNLSSLELGDSALYFCASSGEGSGMGFSTDTQYFGPGTRLTVL.

The CDR3 is CASSVSQFTYEQYF. Written as DNA, the CDR3 is TGTGCCAGCAGCGTATCCCAGTTTACCTACGAGCAGTACTTC. This chain uses TRBV9 with TRBJ2-7, with D unresolved. Germline CDR1 reads SGDLS; CDR2 reads YYNGEE. The CDR3 length is 14 residues. The V and J ends lost 1 base and 2 bases respectively, with 10 bases between them.

The chain combines TRBV19 with TRBJ2-7; the D gene is possibly TRBD1 (5 bases). Deletions cut 6 bases from V and 1 base from J, with 10 bases between. Germline assignment: CDR1 LNHDA and CDR2 SQIVND (reference sequence). This CDR3 comprises 13 residues. Here the CDR3 reads CASSPTDSYEQYF. In DNA form, the CDR3 reads TGTGCCAGTAGCCCGACAGATTCCTACGAGCAGTACTTC. Drawing the rest from reference TRBV19 and TRBJ2-7, the complete variable domain is DGGITQSPKYLFRKEGQNVTLSCEQNLNHDAMYWYRQDPGQGLRLIYYSQIVNDFQKGDIAEGYSVSREKKESFPLTVTSAQKNPTAFYLCASSPTDSYEQYFGPGTRLTVT.

The chain couples TRBV2 to TRBJ2-7; 8 bases agree with TRBD2. This CDR3 has 16 residues. With 5 bases clipped from V and 2 bases from J, the junction kept 11 bases outside the gene matches. Germline V gene lookup returns CDR1 SNHLY and CDR2 FYNNEI. The CDR3 DNA sequence: TGTGCCAGCAGTCCCGGACTAGCTATAGGGACCTACGAGCAGTACTTC. Amino acid sequence: CASSPGLAIGTYEQYF.

This chain uses TRBV23-1 with TRBJ2-3, with 8 bases fitting TRBD1. TRBV23-1 is identified as an open reading frame with a role that is uncertain. Trimming took 2 bases from V and 2 from J; bases not matched to a gene: 3. The CDR3 spans 15 residues. CDR3 protein: CASSQRQGITDTQYF. Written as DNA, the CDR3 is TGCGCCAGCAGTCAAAGACAGGGGATCACAGATACGCAGTATTTT.

This clone was seen just once. One end of the junction varies from germline; a read error may be responsible. The chain has TRBV25-1 and TRBJ1-3; D uncertain. Per the germline V gene, CDR1 is MGHDK and CDR2 is SYGVNS. This CDR3 has 14 amino acids. CDR3 coding DNA: TGTGCCAGCAGTGAATTAGGGTCTGGGAACACCATATATTTT. Its translation is CASSELGSGNTIYF.

The V call is TRBV12-5, the J call TRBJ2-3; TRBD2 aligns across 11 bases. Germline V gives CDR1 LGHNT, CDR2 FRNRAP. The CDR3 is 17 residues long. V dropped 2 bases and J dropped 5; count of bases not matched to a gene: 9. Here the CDR3 DNA reads TGTGCTAGTGGTTTGCCCAGTTTACTAGCGGGAGTAGATACGCAGTATTTT. This sequence encodes CASGLPSLLAGVDTQYF.

The gene calls are TRBV4-1 and TRBJ2-7, with 7 bases that match TRBD2. The V segment lost 0 bases and the J segment 2 bases; nucleotides outside the gene matches: 4. From germline, CDR1 is MGHRA and CDR2 YSYEKL. The length of the CDR3 is 15 residues. CDR3 nucleotide sequence: TGCGCCAGCAGCCAAGAATTGGGGGGGGCCTACGAGCAGTACTTC. Amino acid sequence: CASSQELGGAYEQYF.

The CDR3 DNA sequence: TGTGCCAGCAGTCCCTCTTCTCAGCCCCAGCATTTT. As protein: CASSPSSQPQHF. This chain connects TRBV27 to TRBJ1-5; D remains ambiguous. Trimming took off 5 bases at V and 6 bases at J, with 8 bases between the two ends. The V gene's germline CDR1 is MNHEY and CDR2 SMNVEV (reference sequence). The CDR3 extends over 12 amino acids.

The V call is TRBV7-9, the J call TRBJ1-1, with TRBD1 as a possible D gene (5 bases). V was trimmed by 1 base and J by 0 bases, leaving 9 bases between them. Germline lookup yields CDR1 SEHNR and CDR2 FQNEAQ (reference sequence). CDR3 length: 15 amino acids. The CDR3 coding sequence is TGTGCCAGCAGCTTAGACACGACAGTGAACACTGAAGCTTTCTTT. Amino acids: CASSLDTTVNTEAFF. The variable domain in full, with the rest retrieved from reference TRBV7-9 and TRBJ1-1, is DTGVSQNPRHKITKRGQNVTFRCDPISEHNRLYWYRQTLGQGPEFLTYFQNEAQLEKSRLLSDRFSAERPKGSFSTLEIQRTEQGDSAMYLCASSLDTTVNTEAFFGQGTRLTVV.

This chain joins TRBV30 and TRBJ2-1; 7 bases agree with TRBD2. The V gene's germline CDR1 is GTSNPN and CDR2 SVGIG (reference sequence). Trimming cost V 4 bases and J 3 bases; bases outside gene matches: 3. There are 13 residues in the CDR3. CDR3 residues: CAWNREDYNEQFF. CDR3 DNA sequence: TGTGCCTGGAACCGGGAGGACTACAATGAGCAGTTCTTC.

V is TRBV28 and J is TRBJ1-5; the D gene is possibly TRBD1 (5 bases). With 3 bases removed from V and 0 bases from J, the gap between germline ends came to 15 bases. This CDR3 spans 17 amino acids. The germline CDR1 and CDR2 sequences are MDHEN and SYDVKM. The CDR3 sequence: CASSFGEGIYSNQPQHF. CDR3 DNA: TGTGCCAGCAGTTTCGGGGAGGGGATATATAGCAATCAGCCCCAGCATTTT.

Comments on this clone: This CDR3 is also generated by other DNA sequences in the sample. The J gene is TRBJ1-2, the V gene TRBV5-1; a weak D match, TRBD1 (6 bases). CDR3 length: 12 amino acids. V dropped 0 bases and J dropped 8 bases, with 8 bases sitting between them. Germline V gene sequence: CDR1 SGHRS, CDR2 YFSETQ. DNA of the CDR3: TGCGCCAGCAGCTTGGGGACAGACGGCTACACCTTC. Translated: CASSLGTDGYTF.

The chain links TRBV10-1 to TRBJ2-3; 7 positions agree with TRBD2. The J segment lost 2 bases and the V segment lost 5 bases, leaving 10 bases of the junction unmatched. Looked up from germline, CDR1 is WNHNN and CDR2 is SYGVQD (reference sequence). The CDR3 covers 16 residues. CDR3 region: CASSPLAEGSTDTQYF. The CDR3 DNA sequence: TGCGCCAGCAGTCCTCTAGCGGAGGGCTCCACAGATACGCAGTATTTT.

The rearrangement links TRBV27 to TRBJ1-1, with unresolved D. V lost 3 bases, J lost 0 bases, and 8 bases lay in between. CDR1 is MNHEY and CDR2 is SMNVEV in the germline V gene (reference sequence). CDR3 length: 14 amino acids. CDR3 sequence (DNA): TGTGCCAGCAGTTTCAACAGCCTGAACACTGAAGCTTTCTTT. Protein: CASSFNSLNTEAFF.

This chain links TRBV13 with TRBJ1-6; 9 bases match TRBD1. Germline CDR1 and CDR2: PRHDT and FYEKMQ (reference sequence). The CDR3 is 15 residues long. Losses at the gene ends were 4 bases for V and 10 bases for J; bases not matched to a gene: 8. The CDR3 nucleotides read TGTGCCAGCAGCTCTACAGGGGGCAAGTTCTCACCCCTCCACTTT. It encodes CASSSTGGKFSPLHF.

V gene TRBV21-1 combines with J gene TRBJ2-5; no DNA check was done on the table's D call, TRBD1. TRBV21-1 is classified as a pseudogene. The CDR3 extends over 14 amino acids. The CDR3 nucleotides read TGTGCCAGCAGCAAATGGACAGGCGTTAGGGCCCAGTACTTC. Translating it yields CASSKWTGVRAQYF.

This CDR3 is CASSGGPSGPLFF. DNA of the CDR3: TGTGCCAGCAGTGGGGGGCCAAGCGGACCTCTGTTTTTT. The chain has TRBV2 and TRBJ2-2, with D possibly matching TRBD1 (6 bases). The CDR3 loop spans 13 amino acids. Trimming shortened V by 4 bases and J by 14 bases, and 17 bases separated the two germline ends. Looked up from germline, CDR1 is SNHLY and CDR2 is FYNNEI. Variable domain in full (rest from reference TRBV2 and TRBJ2-2): EPEVTQTPSHQVTQMGQEVILRCVPISNHLYFYWYRQILGQKVEFLVSFYNNEISEKSEIFDDQFSVERPDGSNFTLKIRSTKLEDSAMYFCASSGGPSGPLFFGEGSRLTVL.